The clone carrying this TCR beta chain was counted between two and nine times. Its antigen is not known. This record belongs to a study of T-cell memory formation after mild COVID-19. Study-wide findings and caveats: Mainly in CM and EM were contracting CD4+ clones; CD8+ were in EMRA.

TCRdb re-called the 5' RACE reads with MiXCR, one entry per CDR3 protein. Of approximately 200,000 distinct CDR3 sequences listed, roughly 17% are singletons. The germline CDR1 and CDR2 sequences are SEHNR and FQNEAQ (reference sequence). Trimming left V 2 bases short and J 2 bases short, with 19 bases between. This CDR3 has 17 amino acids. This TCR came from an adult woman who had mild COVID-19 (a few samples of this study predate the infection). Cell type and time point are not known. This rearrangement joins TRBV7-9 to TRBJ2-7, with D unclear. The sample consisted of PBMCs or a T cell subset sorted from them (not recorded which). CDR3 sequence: CASSLYPPPGRTYEQYF. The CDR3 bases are TGTGCCAGCAGCTTATACCCCCCACCAGGACGAACCTACGAGCAGTACTTC.